The sequence of this T cell receptor beta chain was determined in a study of blood T cell repertoires in COVID-19 (dated by TCRdb to between 2020 and 2021). About the investigation overall: Collaborator samples came from the United States, Italy and Spain and covered acute and convalescent phases of COVID-19. A de-identified subject ID, COVID-19 status, age in years and sex were almost always included in the sample metadata. The samples were drawn from two sources: the first 160 participants of the ongoing ImmuneRACE study, and about 1,300 subjects contributed by 6 global collaborators. Where HLA class I and class II types were available, the types were taken from metadata supplied by the sample provider, not from assay-based typing. The prospective study material was composed of cDNA or gDNA derived from T cells, B-cell-depleted T cells, or PBMCs. A freely available public database, intended as a resource for researchers studying the immune response to SARS-CoV-2, is where the repertoires were released. Deeply sampled blood TCRbeta repertoires from subjects exposed to, actively infected with, or recovered from COVID-19 were included in the dataset. Broader findings and caveats from the paper: The amount of clinical and demographic metadata varied by source and participant and was provided uncurated.

The immunoSEQ Assay, a bias-controlled multiplex PCR, was used to amplify TCRbeta CDR3 regions from genomic DNA. The source study handled its data this way. Within the assay, amplification of reference gene primers was used to estimate how many nucleated cells each sample contained. Sequence reads were collapsed and filtered to measure the absolute abundance of every unique TCRbeta CDR3 rearrangement. For each sample, productive Simpson clonality was calculated as the square root of Simpson's diversity index across productive rearrangements. The table was pulled from immuneACCESS by TCRdb, which kept in-frame rearrangements only. Such tables lose some clones; where checked, under half of the loss comes from unresolved V genes, and the rest has no known cause. V and J calls and clone size are those listed in that table; D and trimming were worked out from the DNA. The sample includes 40,000 to 50,000 clones, with roughly four fifths observed a single time. Jointly, the top ten make up under 30% of the sample.

Details on this clone: Its cognate antigen has yet to be identified. Base qualities are missing; no much larger clone stands one base away.

Whole blood was collected in K2EDTA tubes by collaborating institutions according to the institutions' own protocols. For TCRbeta analysis, collaborators shipped samples as frozen whole blood, isolated PBMCs, or DNA extracted from either of those sample types. Sequencing was performed on peripheral blood. The TCR sequence derives from a woman in her seventies with acute or convalescent COVID-19.

Here is the DNA: TGTGCCAGCAGCGGCGAGGGGGTCGGGAAACTGTTTTTT. It translates to CASSGEGVGKLFF. The rearranged segments are TRBV9 and TRBJ1-4; the D region possibly corresponds to TRBD1 (6 bases align). Via the germline V gene, CDR1 is SGDLS and CDR2 YYNGEE. The junction shows trimming of 3 bases on V and 11 bases on J, plus 14 bases between the germline ends. The CDR3 sequence holds 13 residues, the cysteine and phenylalanine included. This entry keeps only the CDR3 DNA: 39 bases, framed from base 1.